This TCR beta chain derives from a study of radiotherapy plus CTLA-4 blockade in lung cancer. Points from the study as a whole: The study found tumor-derived TCR clones expanded in blood after radiotherapy plus ipilimumab.

From germline, CDR1 is SGHDT and CDR2 YYEEEE. This CDR3 is 14 amino acids long. V lost 3 bases, J lost 5 bases, and 3 bases stayed unmatched. Profiled with immunoSEQ multiplex PCR; TCRdb holds only in-frame clones, not every one. The repertoire holds tens of thousands of clones, 79% seen once, with 15% to 20% in the top ten. Of note for this clone: Its antigen is unknown. Other DNA variants within this sample encode the same CDR3.

This specimen consisted of peripheral blood, obtained from a patient treated with radiotherapy plus ipilimumab. The J gene is TRBJ1-2, the V gene TRBV5-6; 11 positions agree with TRBD1. The clonotype comes from a human donor with non-small cell lung cancer that progressed on radiotherapy plus ipilimumab. DNA for the CDR3: TGTGCCAGCAGCTCCGGGACAGGGGGGTATGGCTACACCTTC. Amino acids: CASSSGTGGYGYTF.